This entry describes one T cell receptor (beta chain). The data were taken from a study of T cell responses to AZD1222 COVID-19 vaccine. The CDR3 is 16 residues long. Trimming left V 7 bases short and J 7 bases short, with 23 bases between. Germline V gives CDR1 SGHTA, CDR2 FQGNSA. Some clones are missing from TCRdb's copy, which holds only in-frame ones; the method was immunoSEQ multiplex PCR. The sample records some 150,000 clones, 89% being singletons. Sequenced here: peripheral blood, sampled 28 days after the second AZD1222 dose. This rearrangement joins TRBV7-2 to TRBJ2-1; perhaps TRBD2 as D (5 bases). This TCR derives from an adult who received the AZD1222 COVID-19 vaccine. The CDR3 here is CASKTYLGLKINEQFF. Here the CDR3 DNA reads TGTGCCAGCAAGACTTACCTAGGACTTAAGATTAATGAGCAGTTCTTC.